These T cell receptor beta chains were read from a single sample in a study of tumor-infiltrating lymphocytes in primary liver carcinoma. One entry per CDR3 protein results from TCRdb running MiXCR on the multiplex PCR reads. The sample includes 65,000 to 80,000 distinct CDR3 sequences, over 60% of them seen just once. Specimen: liver tumor tissue from sampling region 4. Receptors were obtained from a man aged 35 to 55 with primary liver carcinoma and hepatitis B virus infection. The CDR3 runs from the conserved cysteine through the conserved F or W. Fields, in order: D gene, CDR3 length, J gene, V gene, clone size, CDR3 DNA, CDR3 protein. D genes are given only for firm matches. Size values are once, few and many counts, or a class for expanded clones, and some rows have none.

D gene: TRBD2; CDR3 length: 15; J gene: TRBJ2-1; V gene: TRBV7-9; clone size: NA; CDR3 DNA: TGTGCCAGCAGCATAGGTTCTAGCGGGAGTAATGAGCAGTTCTTC; CDR3 protein: CASSIGSSGSNEQFF
D gene: NA; CDR3 length: 16; J gene: TRBJ2-2; V gene: TRBV11-2; clone size: NA; CDR3 DNA: TGTGCCATCAGCTCCAGACAGGCTTCGAACACGGGGGAGCTGTTTTTC; CDR3 protein: CAISSRQASNTGELFF
D gene: NA; CDR3 length: 15; J gene: TRBJ1-1; V gene: TRBV7-8; clone size: NA; CDR3 DNA: TGTGCCGGCAATCAAGGAGTGGGAAGGGGCACTGAAGCTTTCTTT; CDR3 protein: CAGNQGVGRGTEAFF
D gene: NA; CDR3 length: 17; J gene: TRBJ1-5; V gene: TRBV5-3; clone size: many; CDR3 DNA: TGTGCCAGAAGCTTGTGGGGCAACAGAGTCATCAATCAGCCCCAGCATTTT; CDR3 protein: CARSLWGNRVINQPQHF
D gene: TRBD1; CDR3 length: 15; J gene: TRBJ1-3; V gene: TRBV11-2; clone size: NA; CDR3 DNA: TGTGCCAGCAGCACCACAGGGGGCCCTGGAAGCACCATATATTTT; CDR3 protein: CASSTTGGPGSTIYF
D gene: NA; CDR3 length: 18; J gene: TRBJ2-2; V gene: TRBV7-9; clone size: many; CDR3 DNA: TGTGCCAGCAGCTCTGCCCAGATCGGGGGAGTGAACACCGGGGAGCTGTTTTTT; CDR3 protein: CASSSAQIGGVNTGELFF
D gene: NA; CDR3 length: 15; J gene: TRBJ2-3; V gene: TRBV7-9; clone size: few; CDR3 DNA: TGTGCCAGCAGCCTCCCACCTGGGGGCACAGATACGCAGTATTTT; CDR3 protein: CASSLPPGGTDTQYF
D gene: TRBD2; CDR3 length: 15; J gene: TRBJ2-5; V gene: TRBV29-1; clone size: NA; CDR3 DNA: TGCAACGTTAAGCTGACTAGCGGGATCATGGAGACCCAATACTTC; CDR3 protein: CNVKLTSGIMETQYF
D gene: NA; CDR3 length: 16; J gene: TRBJ2-6; V gene: TRBV6-5; clone size: NA; CDR3 DNA: TGTGCCAACAGTTACTCGGACAGCTCTGGGGCCAACGTCCAGACTTTC; CDR3 protein: CANSYSDSSGANVQTF
D gene: TRBD1; CDR3 length: 15; J gene: TRBJ2-1; V gene: TRBV5-1; clone size: NA; CDR3 DNA: TGCGCCCGCAGCTCCAGACAGGGCTCCTACAATGAGCCGTTCTTC; CDR3 protein: CARSSRQGSYNEPFF
D gene: NA; CDR3 length: 14; J gene: TRBJ1-5; V gene: TRBV12-3/TRBV12-4; clone size: NA; CDR3 DNA: TGTGCCAGCAGTCTAGCGCAGGCCAATCAGCCCCAGCATTTT; CDR3 protein: CASSLAQANQPQHF
D gene: NA; CDR3 length: 15; J gene: TRBJ2-1; V gene: TRBV9; clone size: NA; CDR3 DNA: TGTGCCAGCAGCGCCTCTCCAAGCTCCTACAATGAGCAGTTCTTC; CDR3 protein: CASSASPSSYNEQFF
D gene: NA; CDR3 length: 12; J gene: TRBJ2-5; V gene: TRBV2; clone size: NA; CDR3 DNA: TGTGCCAGCGGACAGCTCCAAGGGACCCAGTACTTC; CDR3 protein: CASGQLQGTQYF
D gene: TRBD1; CDR3 length: 18; J gene: TRBJ2-6; V gene: TRBV4-2; clone size: NA; CDR3 DNA: TGTGCCAGCAGCCAAGAGACAGGGGGCATTACCGGGGCCAACGTCCTGACTTTC; CDR3 protein: CASSQETGGITGANVLTF
D gene: NA; CDR3 length: 14; J gene: TRBJ2-2; V gene: TRBV13; clone size: once; CDR3 DNA: TGTGCCAGCGGCCTGGACGGAACCACCGGGGAGTTGTTTTTT; CDR3 protein: CASGLDGTTGELFF
D gene: NA; CDR3 length: 16; J gene: TRBJ2-1; V gene: TRBV6-5; clone size: NA; CDR3 DNA: TGTGCCAGTTCTCGTGTAATCGCAGGGTTTTGGAATGAGCAGTTCTTC; CDR3 protein: CASSRVIAGFWNEQFF
D gene: NA; CDR3 length: 15; J gene: TRBJ1-5; V gene: TRBV5-8; clone size: many; CDR3 DNA: TGTGCCAGCAGCGTCGGGACAATATATTTACGGCCCCAGCATTTT; CDR3 protein: CASSVGTIYLRPQHF
D gene: NA; CDR3 length: 11; J gene: TRBJ1-4; V gene: TRBV5-1; clone size: many; CDR3 DNA: TGCGCCAGCAGCTTCCGCGAAAAACTGTTTTTT; CDR3 protein: CASSFREKLFF
D gene: TRBD2; CDR3 length: 18; J gene: TRBJ2-7; V gene: TRBV11-2; clone size: NA; CDR3 DNA: TGTGCCAGCAGCTTATCTGTTGGACTATCGGGAGGGGGGCACGAGCAGTACTTC; CDR3 protein: CASSLSVGLSGGGHEQYF
D gene: TRBD2; CDR3 length: 16; J gene: TRBJ2-7; V gene: TRBV7-9; clone size: NA; CDR3 DNA: TGTGCCAGCAGCCCCCGTGGCAGCGGGAGTACATACGAGCAGTACTTC; CDR3 protein: CASSPRGSGSTYEQYF
D gene: TRBD2; CDR3 length: 17; J gene: TRBJ2-1; V gene: TRBV28; clone size: NA; CDR3 DNA: TGTGCCGGCACTGGAGGGGGGGGACTAGCGGATTACAATGAGCAGTTCTTT; CDR3 protein: CAGTGGGGLADYNEQFF
D gene: NA; CDR3 length: 14; J gene: TRBJ1-6; V gene: TRBV29-1; clone size: many; CDR3 DNA: TGCAGCGTCCGTACCGGACAAACGGCTTCACCCCTCCACTTT; CDR3 protein: CSVRTGQTASPLHF
D gene: NA; CDR3 length: 12; J gene: TRBJ1-3; V gene: TRBV5-4; clone size: many; CDR3 DNA: TGTGCCAGCAGCTTGACGGGAAACACCATATATTTT; CDR3 protein: CASSLTGNTIYF
D gene: NA; CDR3 length: 14; J gene: TRBJ2-3; V gene: TRBV11-2; clone size: large; CDR3 DNA: TGTGCCGGAGGGGCACGGGAGCCCGCAGATACGCAGTATTTT; CDR3 protein: CAGGAREPADTQYF
D gene: NA; CDR3 length: 14; J gene: TRBJ2-7; V gene: TRBV20-1; clone size: few; CDR3 DNA: TGCAGTGCTAGAGGCCCGGGACGGGAACCTGTGACGTACTTC; CDR3 protein: CSARGPGREPVTYF
D gene: NA; CDR3 length: 14; J gene: TRBJ1-6; V gene: TRBV6-1; clone size: many; CDR3 DNA: TGTGCCAGCAGTGAACAGGGTCGGGATTCACCCCTCCACTTT; CDR3 protein: CASSEQGRDSPLHF
D gene: TRBD1; CDR3 length: 14; J gene: TRBJ1-3; V gene: TRBV18; clone size: NA; CDR3 DNA: TGTGCCAGCTCACCGGAACAGGGGGCTCACACCATATATTTT; CDR3 protein: CASSPEQGAHTIYF
D gene: NA; CDR3 length: 13; J gene: TRBJ2-5; V gene: TRBV29-1; clone size: NA; CDR3 DNA: TGCAACGTCCTGGACTGTTACCAAGAGACCCAGTACTTC; CDR3 protein: CNVLDCYQETQYF
D gene: TRBD2; CDR3 length: 14; J gene: TRBJ2-3; V gene: TRBV19; clone size: NA; CDR3 DNA: TGTGCCGGTAGTAGGGGACTACTAAAAGATACGCAGTATTTT; CDR3 protein: CAGSRGLLKDTQYF
D gene: NA; CDR3 length: 14; J gene: TRBJ1-2; V gene: TRBV29-1; clone size: NA; CDR3 DNA: TGCAGCGCTGAAGATGTCGGGGGGGGCTATGGCTACACCTTC; CDR3 protein: CSAEDVGGGYGYTF
D gene: NA; CDR3 length: 14; J gene: TRBJ2-2; V gene: TRBV6-5; clone size: once; CDR3 DNA: TGTGCCAGTAGTTTAACATCGAACACCGGGAAGCTGTTTTTT; CDR3 protein: CASSLTSNTGKLFF
D gene: NA; CDR3 length: 22; J gene: TRBJ2-1; V gene: TRBV11-2; clone size: NA; CDR3 DNA: TGTGCCAGCAGCCCCTCCTACCGGGGTCCCATGAGACAGGTTCGCTCCTACAATGAGCAGTTCTTC; CDR3 protein: CASSPSYRGPMRQVRSYNEQFF
D gene: NA; CDR3 length: 16; J gene: TRBJ1-1; V gene: TRBV5-6; clone size: NA; CDR3 DNA: TGTGCCAGCAGCTTGGCGGGGGTACGTGTGAACACTGAAGCTTCCTTT; CDR3 protein: CASSLAGVRVNTEASF
D gene: NA; CDR3 length: 16; J gene: TRBJ1-5; V gene: TRBV28; clone size: few; CDR3 DNA: TGTGCCAGCAGTTATCGCAAAGGGGCACTCAGTCAGCCCCAGCATTTT; CDR3 protein: CASSYRKGALSQPQHF
D gene: NA; CDR3 length: 15; J gene: TRBJ2-2; V gene: TRBV6-5; clone size: NA; CDR3 DNA: TGTGCCAACAGTTACGCAGAGGGCGGCACCGGGGAGCTGTTTTTT; CDR3 protein: CANSYAEGGTGELFF
D gene: NA; CDR3 length: 15; J gene: TRBJ2-7; V gene: TRBV6-1; clone size: NA; CDR3 DNA: TGTGCTAGCAGTGAACCGGGATGCCGGTTCAACGAGCAGTACTTC; CDR3 protein: CASSEPGCRFNEQYF
D gene: TRBD2; CDR3 length: 16; J gene: TRBJ2-1; V gene: TRBV11-1; clone size: medium-sized; CDR3 DNA: TGTGCCAGCAGCCCACGACTAGCGGGAGGGCACAATGAGCAGTTCTTC; CDR3 protein: CASSPRLAGGHNEQFF
D gene: NA; CDR3 length: 11; J gene: TRBJ2-1; V gene: TRBV29-1; clone size: NA; CDR3 DNA: TGCAGCGTTGAAAGGTTCAATGAGCGGTTCTTC; CDR3 protein: CSVERFNERFF
D gene: NA; CDR3 length: 16; J gene: TRBJ2-5; V gene: TRBV11-2; clone size: NA; CDR3 DNA: TGTACCAGCGGCTTAGGGAGTAGCTGCCCGGGGGAGACCCAGTACTTC; CDR3 protein: CTSGLGSSCPGETQYF
D gene: TRBD2; CDR3 length: 14; J gene: TRBJ2-1; V gene: TRBV7-8; clone size: NA; CDR3 DNA: TGTACCAGCAGCTCCGGACTAGCGAGAGCGGAGCAGTTCTTC; CDR3 protein: CTSSSGLARAEQFF
D gene: NA; CDR3 length: 15; J gene: TRBJ1-5; V gene: TRBV7-2; clone size: few; CDR3 DNA: TGTGCCAGCAGCTTCGCCGGCTCGGCCAATCAGCCCCAGCATTTT; CDR3 protein: CASSFAGSANQPQHF
D gene: NA; CDR3 length: 14; J gene: TRBJ1-1; V gene: TRBV11-2; clone size: once; CDR3 DNA: TGTGCCAGCAGGGGGTCAGGGGAACTCACTGAAGCTTTCTTT; CDR3 protein: CASRGSGELTEAFF
D gene: NA; CDR3 length: 11; J gene: TRBJ1-2; V gene: TRBV25-1; clone size: few; CDR3 DNA: TGTGCCAGCAGTGACAACTATGGCTACATCTTC; CDR3 protein: CASSDNYGYIF
D gene: TRBD2; CDR3 length: 16; J gene: TRBJ2-1; V gene: TRBV11-2; clone size: NA; CDR3 DNA: TGTGCCAGCAGCTACTCTTCGACTAGCGGGAGGCTAGGCGGGTCCTTC; CDR3 protein: CASSYSSTSGRLGGSF
D gene: NA; CDR3 length: 14; J gene: TRBJ1-5; V gene: TRBV12-3/TRBV12-4; clone size: many; CDR3 DNA: TGTGCCAGCAGTTCGGGCAGGGAAAATCAGCCCCAGCATTTT; CDR3 protein: CASSSGRENQPQHF
D gene: TRBD1; CDR3 length: 14; J gene: TRBJ2-7; V gene: TRBV6-5; clone size: NA; CDR3 DNA: TGTGCCAGCAGTTACTCTGGACAGGGGTGCGAACAATACTTC; CDR3 protein: CASSYSGQGCEQYF
D gene: NA; CDR3 length: 13; J gene: TRBJ1-1; V gene: TRBV5-4; clone size: many; CDR3 DNA: TGTGCCAGCAGCTCCACAGGGTTAACTGAAGCTTTCTTT; CDR3 protein: CASSSTGLTEAFF
D gene: NA; CDR3 length: 14; J gene: TRBJ2-7; V gene: TRBV6-1; clone size: NA; CDR3 DNA: TGTGCCAGCTTGCAGGGACTCAGGTCCTACGAGCAGTACTTC; CDR3 protein: CASLQGLRSYEQYF
D gene: TRBD2; CDR3 length: 15; J gene: TRBJ2-3; V gene: TRBV29-1; clone size: NA; CDR3 DNA: TGCAGCGTTGGACTAGCGGAGAGAGTCATAGATACACAGTATTTT; CDR3 protein: CSVGLAERVIDTQYF